The rows below give T cell receptor beta chains drawn from one sample of a study of cytomegalovirus exposure and HLA in healthy donors. The method was immunoSEQ multiplex PCR; TCRdb's version includes in-frame clones alone and lacks a portion of them. The top ten hold more than 0.45% of the sample, which has about 180,000 clones, about four fifths seen once. The sample was PBMCs. The receptor source for this set is a woman aged 45-60 years in good health and CMV-seronegative. CDR3s include the opening cysteine and the closing phenylalanine or tryptophan. The D gene is left open where the match is weak. The size entry is marked missing in some rows and otherwise reads once, few, many or a size class.

j_call,d_call,v_call,clone_size,cdr3_aa,cdr3_nt
TRBJ1-5,TRBD1,TRBV15,-,CATSGDRGGNQPQHF,TGTGCCACCAGCGGGGACAGGGGAGGCAATCAGCCCCAGCATTTT
TRBJ2-5,-,TRBV7-2,-,CASSLVGGSETQYF,TGTGCCAGCAGCTTGGTGGGAGGTTCAGAGACCCAGTACTTC
TRBJ2-1,TRBD2,TRBV2,-,CASSLFAGDNGQFF,TGTGCCAGCAGTCTTTTTGCGGGAGACAATGGGCAGTTCTTC
TRBJ1-4,-,TRBV21-1,-,CASRPPGATNEKLFF,TGTGCCAGTCGTCCTCCAGGTGCAACTAATGAAAAACTGTTTTTT
TRBJ2-7,-,TRBV4-2,once,CASSQDSGRTYEQYF,TGTGCCAGCAGCCAAGATTCCGGGAGAACCTACGAGCAGTACTTC
TRBJ2-1,-,TRBV7-2,-,CASSLAGPTIPYNEQFF,TGTGCCAGCAGCTTAGCGGGCCCGACTATACCTTACAATGAGCAGTTCTTC
TRBJ2-7,-,TRBV6-6,-,CASSDLDTMNYEQYF,TGTGCCAGCAGTGACCTGGACACAATGAACTACGAGCAGTACTTC
TRBJ2-1,TRBD2,TRBV5-4,-,CASSPNSGGPNNEQFF,TGTGCCAGCAGCCCGAATAGCGGGGGACCAAACAATGAGCAGTTCTTC
TRBJ2-7,TRBD1,TRBV7-2,few,CASSFPGQSYEQYF,TGTGCCAGCAGCTTTCCGGGACAGTCCTACGAGCAGTACTTC
TRBJ1-4,-,TRBV30,-,CAWSVLAGTEKLFF,TGTGCCTGGAGTGTACTGGCAGGTACTGAAAAACTGTTTTTT
TRBJ2-7,-,TRBV5-1,-,CASSIKGQGSTYEQYF,TGCGCCAGCAGCATCAAGGGCCAGGGGAGCACCTACGAGCAGTACTTC
TRBJ2-3,-,TRBV18,-,CASSPPVTDTQYF,TGTGCCAGCTCACCACCCGTAACAGATACGCAGTATTTT
TRBJ1-1,-,TRBV28,-,CASSLGHRRAVAFF,TGTGCCAGCAGTTTGGGGCACCGAAGAGCTGTAGCTTTCTTT
TRBJ1-1,TRBD1,TRBV27,-,CASQPGQRMNTEAFF,TGTGCCAGCCAGCCGGGACAGCGAATGAACACTGAAGCTTTCTTT
TRBJ2-6,-,TRBV5-1,-,CASLSGLSGANGLTF,TGCGCCAGCCTTTCAGGTCTCTCTGGGGCCAACGGCCTGACTTTC
TRBJ2-1,TRBD1,TRBV27,-,CAIATDREAREQFF,TGTGCCATAGCTACGGACAGGGAGGCCCGGGAGCAGTTCTTC
TRBJ2-5,TRBD2,TRBV29-1,-,CSVEGVGGTSGVKETQYF,TGCAGCGTTGAGGGGGTGGGGGGGACTAGCGGGGTGAAAGAGACCCAGTACTTC
TRBJ2-3,TRBD2,TRBV2,-,CASSGTSGGWSTDTQYF,TGTGCCAGCAGCGGGACTAGCGGGGGATGGAGCACAGATACGCAGTATTTT
TRBJ2-7,TRBD2,TRBV30,-,CAWGWAGDYEQYF,TGTGCCTGGGGGTGGGCGGGGGACTACGAGCAGTACTTC
TRBJ2-7,-,TRBV4-2,-,CASSQEQATEQYF,TGTGCCAGCAGCCAAGAACAAGCGACCGAGCAGTACTTC
TRBJ2-2,TRBD2,TRBV4-3,-,CASSHGLASRTGELFF,TGCGCCAGCAGCCACGGACTAGCGAGTCGTACCGGGGAGCTGTTTTTT
TRBJ1-1,-,TRBV5-4,-,CASVGPGVEAFF,TGTGCCAGCGTGGGCCCGGGAGTTGAAGCTTTCTTT
TRBJ2-5,-,TRBV7-3,-,CASSSSSGTQYF,TGTGCCAGCAGCTCAAGCTCGGGGACCCAGTACTTC
TRBJ2-6,-,TRBV30,-,CAWGVLPSGANVLTF,TGTGCCTGGGGAGTACTCCCCTCTGGGGCCAACGTCCTGACTTTC
TRBJ2-1,-,TRBV18,-,CASSPQRASNEQFF,TGTGCCAGCTCACCACAAAGAGCAAGCAATGAGCAGTTCTTC
TRBJ2-7,-,TRBV5-6,-,CASSLGSELYEQYF,TGTGCCAGCAGCTTGGGATCGGAGTTATACGAGCAGTACTTC
TRBJ1-2,-,TRBV28,once,CASSLISSYGYTF,TGTGCCAGCAGTTTAATCTCGTCGTATGGCTACACCTTC
TRBJ2-5,-,TRBV15,-,CATSRTGGVQETQYF,TGTGCCACCAGCCGGACTGGCGGAGTCCAAGAGACCCAGTACTTC
TRBJ1-6,-,TRBV30,-,CACHPFLGSSYNSPLHF,TGTGCCTGCCACCCATTCTTGGGCAGCTCCTATAATTCACCCCTCCACTTT
TRBJ2-5,-,TRBV5-4,-,CASSRRGGRETQYF,TGTGCCAGCAGCAGAAGGGGGGGGCGAGAGACCCAGTACTTC